This T cell receptor (beta chain) was recorded in a study of neurological immune-mediated disorders. General study findings and limits: Multiple sclerosis patients had less TCR clonal expansion than even healthy controls, unlike HTLV-1-associated myelopathy. None of the CDR3 amino acid sequences of expanded clones were shared across subjects, and this suggested private repertoires in all groups.

5'RACE with 10-nucleotide random UMIs produced the cDNA. TCRdb reanalysed the 5' RACE reads using MiXCR and keeps one entry per CDR3 protein. The sample lists about 65,000 distinct CDR3 sequences, roughly 4% occurring once. V was trimmed by 0 bases and J by 8 bases, leaving 8 bases between them. CDR3 length equals 14 residues. Germline V gene lookup returns CDR1 LGHDT and CDR2 YNNKEL (reference sequence). At least ten counts were recorded for this clonotype. Its cognate antigen is unknown. The source is a man in his fifties or sixties with multiple sclerosis. V and J are TRBV3-1 and TRBJ1-6, with D hard to call. Source material: PBMCs. CDR3 loop: CASSQDYSYSPLHF. As DNA, the CDR3 is TGTGCCAGCAGCCAAGACTACAGCTATTCACCCCTCCACTTT.